This T cell receptor beta chain was profiled in a study of identical twins. Points from the study as a whole: Researchers caution that invariant MAIT and iNKT cells could partly confound zero-insertion analyses. It was out-of-frame TCR alpha sharing in monozygotic twins that models underestimated. The analysis was cross-sectional rather than longitudinal within donors.

This CDR3 has 15 amino acids. The ends lost 4 bases at V and 0 bases at J; junction bases unmatched: 6. Germline values: CDR1 DFQATT, CDR2 SNEGSKA (reference sequence). TCRdb analysed the 5' RACE reads with MiXCR anew, one entry per CDR3 protein. The sample yields a few hundred thousand distinct CDR3 sequences, 14% seen once. In the case of this clonotype: Its target is not known.

The sample also formed part of further work on yellow fever vaccine responses in identical twins. That report notes: Twins reportedly had a vaccine T cell response that seemed partly convergent, partly personalized.

V gene TRBV20-1 combines with J gene TRBJ2-7; 10 nucleotides line up with TRBD2. Sequencing used CD4+ T cells sorted from blood. The TCR was taken from a woman aged 18-30 years in good health. As DNA, the CDR3 is TGCAGTGCTACGCAGAGCGGGGGGGGCTCCTACGAGCAGTACTTC. Translated: CSATQSGGGSYEQYF.